These 4 T cell receptor beta chains share one sample of origin, sequenced in a study of glioma-infiltrating T cells. The iRepertoire nested amplicon-rescue multiplex PCR amplified TCR alpha and beta CDR3s from RNA. Each CDR3 protein is one row after TCRdb ran MiXCR on the multiplex PCR reads. Here the sample spans tens of thousands of distinct CDR3 sequences, less than 30% being singletons. Sequenced: glioma tissue, nonneoplastic brain tissue, or PBMCs (not recorded which). Receptors originate from a human donor with low-grade glioma or glioblastoma, undergoing nonglioma brain surgery, or in good health (not recorded which).

This clonotype was seen ten or more times. The gene calls are TRBV19 and TRBJ2-2; 9 nucleotides match TRBD1. The CDR3 length is 16 residues. Trimming took 4 bases from V and 6 from J; bases not matched to a gene: 9. Germline-derived CDR1 and CDR2 are LNHDA and SQIVND (reference sequence). The CDR3 here is CASSNPYRGRPGELFF. The CDR3 nucleotides read TGTGCCAGTAGTAACCCATACAGGGGGCGTCCCGGGGAGCTGTTTTTT. Supplemented by reference TRBV19 and TRBJ2-2, the full variable domain reads DGGITQSPKYLFRKEGQNVTLSCEQNLNHDAMYWYRQDPGQGLRLIYYSQIVNDFQKGDIAEGYSVSREKKESFPLTVTSAQKNPTAFYLCASSNPYRGRPGELFFGEGSRLTVL.

V gene TRBV11-2 combines with J gene TRBJ2-4; 8 nucleotides line up with TRBD2. The CDR3 has 17 residues. Germline CDR1 SGHAT, CDR2 FQNNGV. Trimming took 6 bases from V and 0 from J; bases not matched to a gene: 10. The CDR3 DNA sequence: TGTGCCAGCAGTCTGACCGGGGGGGCCTTAGCCAAAAACATTCAGTACTTC. It is translated as CASSLTGGALAKNIQYF. Supplemented by reference TRBV11-2 and TRBJ2-4, the full variable domain reads EAGVAQSPRYKIIEKRQSVAFWCNPISGHATLYWYQQILGQGPKLLIQFQNNGVVDDSQLPKDRFSAERLKGVDSTLKIQPAKLEDSAVYLCASSLTGGALAKNIQYFGAGTRLSVL.

This clonotype was counted ten times or more. The rearrangement links TRBV18 to TRBJ2-3, with 7 bases aligning to TRBD1. Germline loops: CDR1 KGHSH, CDR2 LQKENI. The length of the CDR3 is 15 residues. Trimming at V came to 0 bases and at J to 2 bases, leaving 2 bases not matched to a gene. CDR3 nucleotide sequence: TGTGCCAGCTCACCACCGGGACAGCCCACAGATACGCAGTATTTT. Its translation is CASSPPGQPTDTQYF.

This clonotype has ten or more counts. V usage is TRBV18 and J usage is TRBJ1-1; tentatively, D is TRBD1 (6 bases). The CDR3 is 18 amino acids. From germline, CDR1 is KGHSH and CDR2 LQKENI. V dropped 5 bases and J dropped 7 bases, with 29 bases sitting between them. CDR3 protein: CASSSLPPAGDRTSEAFF. The CDR3 bases are TGTGCCAGCTCATCACTCCCTCCGGCAGGGGATCGAACAAGTGAAGCTTTCTTT.